The rows below give T cell receptor beta chains drawn from one sample of a study of shared clonotypes between healthy human individuals. Some clones are missing from TCRdb's copy, which holds only in-frame ones; the method was immunoSEQ multiplex PCR. The sample yields 1.6 million or so clones, roughly 96% seen once. The sequencing sample was made of naive CD4+ T cells sorted from blood. These TCRs come from a man aged 25 to 45 in good health. Each CDR3 is given with its conserved first and last residue. D genes are given only for firm matches. A row's size may be missing; if present it is once, few, many or a size class.

TRBV5-1	NA	NA	TRBJ1-2	CASSGQGWEEGGYTF	TGCGCCAGCAGCGGCCAGGGCTGGGAAGAAGGCGGCTACACCTTC
TRBV9	NA	NA	TRBJ2-1	CASSVATGGPAGNEQFF	TGTGCCAGCAGCGTAGCTACGGGGGGCCCGGCCGGGAATGAGCAGTTCTTC
TRBV15	NA	NA	TRBJ2-5	CATSRDQGEETQYF	TGTGCCACCAGCAGAGATCAAGGGGAAGAGACCCAGTACTTC
TRBV6-5	TRBD2	NA	TRBJ2-7	CASSYGFRGDLYEQYF	TGTGCCAGCAGTTATGGCTTTCGGGGGGATCTTTACGAGCAGTACTTC
TRBV15	TRBD2	NA	TRBJ2-7	CATSGVAGDSSYEQYF	TGTGCCACCAGCGGGGTAGCGGGAGACAGCTCCTACGAGCAGTACTTC
TRBV7-9	NA	NA	TRBJ2-7	CASSLNLDGYEQYF	TGTGCCAGCAGCTTAAACTTAGACGGATACGAGCAGTACTTC
TRBV15	TRBD1	NA	TRBJ1-2	CATSRVGTVSFLGGYTF	TGTGCCACCAGCAGGGTCGGGACAGTTTCGTTTCTTGGGGGCTACACCTTC
TRBV27	TRBD1	NA	TRBJ1-4	CASRRTGTHEKLFF	TGTGCCAGCAGAAGGACAGGCACCCATGAAAAACTGTTTTTT
TRBV29-1	NA	NA	TRBJ1-1	CSASVGVGDTEAFF	TGCAGTGCTTCAGTAGGGGTGGGAGACACTGAAGCTTTCTTT
TRBV7-6	TRBD1	NA	TRBJ1-1	CASSYGTGLNTEAFF	TGTGCCAGCAGCTACGGGACAGGGTTGAACACTGAAGCTTTCTTT
TRBV5-4	TRBD1	NA	TRBJ1-1	CASSPGTGGPQAFF	TGTGCCAGCAGCCCCGGGACAGGGGGCCCTCAAGCTTTCTTT
TRBV2	TRBD1	NA	TRBJ1-1	CASTKDRGIGGTEAFF	TGTGCCAGCACCAAGGACAGGGGAATCGGTGGAACTGAAGCTTTCTTT
TRBV20-1	TRBD2	NA	TRBJ2-7	CSAFRTSATVF	TGCAGTGCTTTCCGGACTAGCGCTACGGTCTTC
TRBV15	TRBD2	once	TRBJ2-1	CATGLATYNEQFF	TGTGCCACTGGACTAGCGACCTACAATGAGCAGTTCTTC
TRBV29-1	NA	once	TRBJ2-5	CSVSQGAETQYF	TGCAGCGTTAGCCAGGGTGCGGAGACCCAGTACTTC
TRBV28	TRBD2	NA	TRBJ2-2	CASSFSPPGGYTGELFF	TGTGCCAGCAGTTTTTCCCCTCCGGGAGGATACACCGGGGAGCTGTTTTTT
TRBV19	TRBD1	NA	TRBJ2-6	CASRNRGLSGANVLTF	TGTGCCAGCCGAAACAGGGGTTTATCTGGGGCCAACGTCCTGACTTTC
TRBV18	NA	NA	TRBJ1-1	CASSPPGGNMNTEAFF	TGTGCCAGCTCACCGCCCGGGGGGAACATGAACACTGAAGCTTTCTTT